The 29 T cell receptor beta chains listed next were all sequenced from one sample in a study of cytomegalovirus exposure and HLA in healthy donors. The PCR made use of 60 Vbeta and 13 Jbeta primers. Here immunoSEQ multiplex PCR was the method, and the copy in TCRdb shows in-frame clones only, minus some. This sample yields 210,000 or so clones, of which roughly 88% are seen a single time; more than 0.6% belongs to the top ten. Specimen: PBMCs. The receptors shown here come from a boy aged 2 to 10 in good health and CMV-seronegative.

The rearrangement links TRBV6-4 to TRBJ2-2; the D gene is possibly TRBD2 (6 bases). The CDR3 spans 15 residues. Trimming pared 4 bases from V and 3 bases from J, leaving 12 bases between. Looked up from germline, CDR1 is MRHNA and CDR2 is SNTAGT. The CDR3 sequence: CASSVDGSYTGELFF. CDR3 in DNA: TGTGCCAGCAGTGTGGACGGGAGCTACACCGGGGAGCTGTTTTTT.

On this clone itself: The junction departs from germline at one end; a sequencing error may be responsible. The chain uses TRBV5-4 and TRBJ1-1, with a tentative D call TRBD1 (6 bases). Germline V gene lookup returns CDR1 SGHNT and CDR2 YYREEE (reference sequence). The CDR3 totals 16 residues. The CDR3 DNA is TGTGCCAGCAGTTTGGACAGAACTCCAGTCAACACTGAAGCTTTCTTT. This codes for CASSLDRTPVNTEAFF.

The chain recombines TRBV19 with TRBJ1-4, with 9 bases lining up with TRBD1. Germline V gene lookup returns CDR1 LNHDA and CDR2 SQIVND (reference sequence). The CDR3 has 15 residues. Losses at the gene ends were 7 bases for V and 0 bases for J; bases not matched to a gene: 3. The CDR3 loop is CASTDRGATNEKLFF. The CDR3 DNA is TGTGCCAGTACGGACAGGGGAGCAACTAATGAAAAACTGTTTTTT.

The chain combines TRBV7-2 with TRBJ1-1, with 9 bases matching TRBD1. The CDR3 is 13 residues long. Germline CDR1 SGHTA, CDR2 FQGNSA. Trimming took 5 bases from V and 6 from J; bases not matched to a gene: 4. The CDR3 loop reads CASSPTGGPEAFF. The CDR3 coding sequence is TGTGCCAGCAGCCCCACAGGGGGCCCTGAAGCTTTCTTT.

CDR3 coding DNA: TGTGCCAGCAGCTTGGAGAGGGACTACTCTGGAAACACCATATATTTT. It encodes CASSLERDYSGNTIYF. J is TRBJ1-3 and V is TRBV5-6, with D possibly matching TRBD1 (5 bases). With 0 bases removed from V and 0 bases from J, the gap between germline ends came to 10 bases. The CDR3 covers 16 residues. Germline V CDR1 and CDR2: SGHDT, YYEEEE. Based on the CDR3 plus reference TRBV5-6 and TRBJ1-3, the full variable domain is DAGVTQSPTHLIKTRGQQVTLRCSPKSGHDTVSWYQQALGQGPQFIFQYYEEEERQRGNFPDRFSGHQFPNYSSELNVNALLLGDSALYLCASSLERDYSGNTIYFGEGSWLTVV.

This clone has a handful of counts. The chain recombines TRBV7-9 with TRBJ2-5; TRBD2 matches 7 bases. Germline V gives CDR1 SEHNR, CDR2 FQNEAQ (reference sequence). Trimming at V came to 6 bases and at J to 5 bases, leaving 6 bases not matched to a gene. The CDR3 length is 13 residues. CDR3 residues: CASSFWGGETQYF. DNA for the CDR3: TGTGCCAGCAGTTTCTGGGGGGGGGAGACCCAGTACTTC. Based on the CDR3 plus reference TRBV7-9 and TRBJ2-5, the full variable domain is DTGVSQNPRHKITKRGQNVTFRCDPISEHNRLYWYRQTLGQGPEFLTYFQNEAQLEKSRLLSDRFSAERPKGSFSTLEIQRTEQGDSAMYLCASSFWGGETQYFGPGTRLLVL.

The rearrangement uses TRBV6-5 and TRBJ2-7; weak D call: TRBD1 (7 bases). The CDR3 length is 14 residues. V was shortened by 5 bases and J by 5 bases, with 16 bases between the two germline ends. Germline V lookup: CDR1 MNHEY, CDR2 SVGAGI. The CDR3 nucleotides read TGTGCCAGCAGTGAATGGGGGGACAGAGACGAGCAGTACTTC. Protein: CASSEWGDRDEQYF.

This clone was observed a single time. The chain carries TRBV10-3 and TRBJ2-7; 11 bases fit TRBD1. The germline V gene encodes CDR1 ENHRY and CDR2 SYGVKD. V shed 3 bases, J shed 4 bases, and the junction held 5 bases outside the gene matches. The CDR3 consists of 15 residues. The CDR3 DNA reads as TGTGCCATCAGTGATTCGGACAGGGGGCAATACGAGCAGTACTTC. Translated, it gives CAISDSDRGQYEQYF.

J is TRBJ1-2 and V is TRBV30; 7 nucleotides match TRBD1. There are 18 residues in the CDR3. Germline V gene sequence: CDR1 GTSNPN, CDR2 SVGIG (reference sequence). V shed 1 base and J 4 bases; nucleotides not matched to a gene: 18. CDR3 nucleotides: TGTGCCTGGAGTGCACAGGGGACTGGATTGCCGACCTTCTATGGCTACACCTTC. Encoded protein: CAWSAQGTGLPTFYGYTF. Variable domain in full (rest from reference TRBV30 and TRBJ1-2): SQTIHQWPATLVQPVGSPLSLECTVEGTSNPNLYWYRQAAGRGLQLLFYSVGIGQISSEVPQNLSASRPQDRQFILSSKKLLLSDSGFYLCAWSAQGTGLPTFYGYTFGSGTRLTVV.

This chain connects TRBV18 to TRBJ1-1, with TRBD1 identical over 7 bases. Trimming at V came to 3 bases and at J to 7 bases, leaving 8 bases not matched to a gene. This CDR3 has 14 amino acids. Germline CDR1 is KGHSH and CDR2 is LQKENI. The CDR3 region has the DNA TGTGCCAGCTCACCGGGGTTAGGGGGCTGTGAAGCTTTCTTT. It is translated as CASSPGLGGCEAFF.

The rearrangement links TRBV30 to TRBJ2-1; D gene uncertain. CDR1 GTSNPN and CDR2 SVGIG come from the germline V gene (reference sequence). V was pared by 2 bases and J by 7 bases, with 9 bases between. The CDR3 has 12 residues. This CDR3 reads CAWSLILNEQFF. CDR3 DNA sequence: TGTGCCTGGAGTCTCATTCTAAATGAGCAGTTCTTC.

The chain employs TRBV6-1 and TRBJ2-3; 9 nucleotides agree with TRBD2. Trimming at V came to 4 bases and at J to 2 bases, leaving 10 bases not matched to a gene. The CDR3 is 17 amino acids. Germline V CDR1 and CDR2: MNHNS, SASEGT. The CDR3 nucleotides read TGTGCCAGCAGTGGGAATAGCGGGGGAGTAAACACAGATACGCAGTATTTT. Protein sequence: CASSGNSGGVNTDTQYF.

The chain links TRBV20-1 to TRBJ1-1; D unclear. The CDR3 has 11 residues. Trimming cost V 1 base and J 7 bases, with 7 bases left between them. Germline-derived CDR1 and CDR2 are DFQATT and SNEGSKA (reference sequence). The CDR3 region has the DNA TGCAGTGCTAGAGTGGGCATTGAAGCTTTCTTT. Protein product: CSARVGIEAFF.

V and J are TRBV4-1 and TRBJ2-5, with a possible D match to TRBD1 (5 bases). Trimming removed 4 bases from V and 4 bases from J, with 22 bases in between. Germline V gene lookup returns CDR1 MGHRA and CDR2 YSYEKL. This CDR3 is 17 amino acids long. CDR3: CASSPVRAGMRLETQYF. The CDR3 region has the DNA TGCGCCAGCAGCCCAGTTCGGGCAGGGATGAGGTTAGAGACCCAGTACTTC.

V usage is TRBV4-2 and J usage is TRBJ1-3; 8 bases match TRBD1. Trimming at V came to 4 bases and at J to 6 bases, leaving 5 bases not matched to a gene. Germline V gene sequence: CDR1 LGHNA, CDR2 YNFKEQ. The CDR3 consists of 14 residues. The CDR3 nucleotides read TGTGCCAGCAGCCTCGGACAGGGTGAAAACACCATATATTTT. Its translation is CASSLGQGENTIYF.

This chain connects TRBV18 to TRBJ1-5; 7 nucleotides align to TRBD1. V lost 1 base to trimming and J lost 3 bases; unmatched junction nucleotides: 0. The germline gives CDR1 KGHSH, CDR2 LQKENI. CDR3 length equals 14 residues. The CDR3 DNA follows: TGTGCCAGCTCACCACAGGGGGCCAATCAGCCCCAGCATTTT. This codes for CASSPQGANQPQHF. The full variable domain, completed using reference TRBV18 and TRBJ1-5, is NAGVMQNPRHLVRRRGQEARLRCSPMKGHSHVYWYRQLPEEGLKFMVYLQKENIIDESGMPKERFSAEFPKEGPSILRIQQVVRGDSAAYFCASSPQGANQPQHFGDGTRLSIL.

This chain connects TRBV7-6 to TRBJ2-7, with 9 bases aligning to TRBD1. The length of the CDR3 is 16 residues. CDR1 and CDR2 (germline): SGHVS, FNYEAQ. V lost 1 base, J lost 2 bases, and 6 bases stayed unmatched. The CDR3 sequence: CASSLGWTGDTYEQYF. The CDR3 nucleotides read TGTGCCAGCAGCTTAGGCTGGACAGGGGATACCTACGAGCAGTACTTC.

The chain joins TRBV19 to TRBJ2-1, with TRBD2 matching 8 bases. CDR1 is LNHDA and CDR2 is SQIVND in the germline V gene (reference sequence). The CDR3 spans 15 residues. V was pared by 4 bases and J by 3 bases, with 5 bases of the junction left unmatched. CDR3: CASSRSGGVYNEQFF. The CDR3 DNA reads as TGTGCCAGTAGTAGGAGCGGGGGAGTCTACAATGAGCAGTTCTTC.

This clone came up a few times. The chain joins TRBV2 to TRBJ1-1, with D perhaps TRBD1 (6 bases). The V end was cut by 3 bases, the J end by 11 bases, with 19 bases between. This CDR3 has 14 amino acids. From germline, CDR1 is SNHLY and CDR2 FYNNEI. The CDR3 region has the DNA TGTGCCAGCAGTGAGCCCGTCAGGGGTGGGACGGCTTTCTTT. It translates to CASSEPVRGGTAFF.

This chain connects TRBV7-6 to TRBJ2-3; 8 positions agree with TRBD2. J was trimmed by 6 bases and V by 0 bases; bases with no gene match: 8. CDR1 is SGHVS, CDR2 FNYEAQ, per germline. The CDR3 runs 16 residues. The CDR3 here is CASSLAGTRVRDTQYF. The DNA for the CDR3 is TGTGCCAGCAGCTTAGCCGGGACTAGGGTTCGGGATACGCAGTATTTT.

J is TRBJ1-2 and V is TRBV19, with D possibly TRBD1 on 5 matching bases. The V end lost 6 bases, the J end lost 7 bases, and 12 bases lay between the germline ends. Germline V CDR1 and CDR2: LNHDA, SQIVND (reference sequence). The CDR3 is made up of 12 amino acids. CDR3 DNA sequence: TGTGCCAGTAGAGACAGTGGACGTGGCTACACCTTC. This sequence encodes CASRDSGRGYTF.

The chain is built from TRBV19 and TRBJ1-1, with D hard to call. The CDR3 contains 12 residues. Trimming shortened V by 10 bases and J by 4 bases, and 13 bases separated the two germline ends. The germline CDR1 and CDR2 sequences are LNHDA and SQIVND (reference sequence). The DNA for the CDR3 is TGTGCCACTAATACGGGTTTCACTGAAGCTTTCTTT. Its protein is CATNTGFTEAFF.

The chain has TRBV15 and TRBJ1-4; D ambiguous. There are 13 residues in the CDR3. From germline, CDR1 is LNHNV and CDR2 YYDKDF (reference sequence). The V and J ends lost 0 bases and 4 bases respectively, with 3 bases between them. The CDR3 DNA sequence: TGTGCCACCAGCAGAGACAGTAATGAAAAACTGTTTTTT. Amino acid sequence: CATSRDSNEKLFF.

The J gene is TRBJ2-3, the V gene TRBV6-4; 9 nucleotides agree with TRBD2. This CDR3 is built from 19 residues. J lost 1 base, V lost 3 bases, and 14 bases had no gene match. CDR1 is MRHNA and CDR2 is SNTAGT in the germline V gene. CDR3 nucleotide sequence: TGTGCCAGCAGTGATCTAGCGGGACGGGCCCCTGGGGGCACAGATACGCAGTATTTT. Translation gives CASSDLAGRAPGGTDTQYF.

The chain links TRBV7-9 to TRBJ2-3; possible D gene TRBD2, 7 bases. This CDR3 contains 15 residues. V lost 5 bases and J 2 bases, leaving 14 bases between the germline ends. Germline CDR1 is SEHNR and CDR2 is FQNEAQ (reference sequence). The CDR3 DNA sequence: TGTGCCAGCAGCCCCAAGGGGGGGACCACAGATACGCAGTATTTT. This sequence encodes CASSPKGGTTDTQYF.

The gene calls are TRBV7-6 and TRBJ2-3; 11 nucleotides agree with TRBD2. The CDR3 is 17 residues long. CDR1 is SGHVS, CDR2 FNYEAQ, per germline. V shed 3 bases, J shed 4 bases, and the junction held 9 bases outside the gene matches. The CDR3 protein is CASSLEIAGGPPDTQYF. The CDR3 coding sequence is TGTGCCAGCAGCTTGGAAATAGCGGGGGGGCCCCCAGATACGCAGTATTTT.

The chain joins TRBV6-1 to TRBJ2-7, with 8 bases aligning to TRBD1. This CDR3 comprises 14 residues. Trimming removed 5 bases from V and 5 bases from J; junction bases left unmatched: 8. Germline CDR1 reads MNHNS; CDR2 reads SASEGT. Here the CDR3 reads CASSRPGQVNEQYF. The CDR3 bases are TGTGCCAGCAGTCGTCCGGGACAGGTCAACGAGCAGTACTTC.

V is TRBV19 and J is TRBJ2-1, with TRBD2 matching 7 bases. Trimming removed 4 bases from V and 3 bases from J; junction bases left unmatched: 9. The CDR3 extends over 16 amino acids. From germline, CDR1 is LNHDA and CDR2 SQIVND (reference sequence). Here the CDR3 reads CASSKGRASGYNEQFF. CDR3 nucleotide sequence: TGTGCCAGTAGTAAGGGTCGGGCTAGCGGCTACAATGAGCAGTTCTTC.

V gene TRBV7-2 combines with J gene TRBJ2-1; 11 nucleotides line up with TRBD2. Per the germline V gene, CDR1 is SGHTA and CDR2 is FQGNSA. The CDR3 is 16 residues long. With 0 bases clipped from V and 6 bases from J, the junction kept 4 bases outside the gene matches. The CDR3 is CASSLATSGTSNEQFF. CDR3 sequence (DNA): TGTGCCAGCAGCTTAGCGACTAGCGGGACGTCCAATGAGCAGTTCTTC.